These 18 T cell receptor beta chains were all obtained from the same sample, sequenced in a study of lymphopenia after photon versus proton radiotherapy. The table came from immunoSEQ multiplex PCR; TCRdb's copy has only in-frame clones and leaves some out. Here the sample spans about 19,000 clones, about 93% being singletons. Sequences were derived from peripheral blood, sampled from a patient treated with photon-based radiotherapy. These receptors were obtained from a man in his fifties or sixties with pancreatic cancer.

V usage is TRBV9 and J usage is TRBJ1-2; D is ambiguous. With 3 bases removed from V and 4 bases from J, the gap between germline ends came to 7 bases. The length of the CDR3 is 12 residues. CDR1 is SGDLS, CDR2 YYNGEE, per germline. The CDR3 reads CASSANSYGYTF. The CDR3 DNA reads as TGTGCCAGCAGCGCCAACAGCTATGGCTACACCTTC.

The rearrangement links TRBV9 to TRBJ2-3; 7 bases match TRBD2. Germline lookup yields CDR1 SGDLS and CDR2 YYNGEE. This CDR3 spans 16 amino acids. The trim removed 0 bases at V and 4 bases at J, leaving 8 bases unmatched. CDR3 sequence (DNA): TGTGCCAGCAGCGTAGACCCCAGCGGGGTACCAGATACGCAGTATTTT. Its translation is CASSVDPSGVPDTQYF.

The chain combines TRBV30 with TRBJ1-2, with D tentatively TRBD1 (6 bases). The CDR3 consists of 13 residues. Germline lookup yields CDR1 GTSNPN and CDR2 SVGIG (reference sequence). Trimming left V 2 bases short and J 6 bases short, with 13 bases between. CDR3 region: CAWSTGLFDGYTF. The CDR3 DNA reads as TGTGCCTGGAGTACAGGGTTGTTCGATGGCTACACCTTC.

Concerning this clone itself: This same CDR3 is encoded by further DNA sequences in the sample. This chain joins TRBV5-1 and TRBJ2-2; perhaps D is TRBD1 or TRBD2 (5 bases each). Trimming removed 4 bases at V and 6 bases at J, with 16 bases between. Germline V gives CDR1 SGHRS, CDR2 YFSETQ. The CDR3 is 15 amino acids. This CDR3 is CASSPGQLRAGELFF. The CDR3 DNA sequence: TGCGCCAGCAGCCCGGGGCAGTTGAGGGCCGGGGAGCTGTTTTTT.

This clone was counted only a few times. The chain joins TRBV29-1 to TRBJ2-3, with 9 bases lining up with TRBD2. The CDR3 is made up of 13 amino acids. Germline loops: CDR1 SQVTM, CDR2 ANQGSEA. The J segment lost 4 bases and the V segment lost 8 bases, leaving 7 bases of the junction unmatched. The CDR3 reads CSSRGGASDTQYF. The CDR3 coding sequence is TGCAGCTCTCGCGGGGGGGCCTCAGATACGCAGTATTTT.

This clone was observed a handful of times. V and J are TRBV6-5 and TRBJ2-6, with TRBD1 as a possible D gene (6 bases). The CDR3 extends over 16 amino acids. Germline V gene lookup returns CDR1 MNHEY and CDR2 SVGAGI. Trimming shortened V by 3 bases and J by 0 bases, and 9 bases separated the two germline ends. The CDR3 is CASSYGRGSGANVLTF. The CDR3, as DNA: TGTGCCAGCAGTTATGGCAGGGGCTCTGGGGCCAACGTCCTGACTTTC.

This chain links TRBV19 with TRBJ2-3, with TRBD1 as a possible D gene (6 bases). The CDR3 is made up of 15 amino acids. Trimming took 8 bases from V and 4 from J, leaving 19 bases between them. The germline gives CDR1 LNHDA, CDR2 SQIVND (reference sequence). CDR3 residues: CASRKGDYSADTQYF. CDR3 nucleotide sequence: TGTGCCAGTCGCAAGGGGGATTACAGCGCAGATACGCAGTATTTT.

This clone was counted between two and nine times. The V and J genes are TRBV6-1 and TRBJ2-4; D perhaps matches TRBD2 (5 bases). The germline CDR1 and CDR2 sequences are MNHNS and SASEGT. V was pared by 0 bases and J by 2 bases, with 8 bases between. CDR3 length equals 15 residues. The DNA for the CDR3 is TGTGCCAGCAGTGAAGCGAGCGGTACCAAAAACATTCAGTACTTC. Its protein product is CASSEASGTKNIQYF.

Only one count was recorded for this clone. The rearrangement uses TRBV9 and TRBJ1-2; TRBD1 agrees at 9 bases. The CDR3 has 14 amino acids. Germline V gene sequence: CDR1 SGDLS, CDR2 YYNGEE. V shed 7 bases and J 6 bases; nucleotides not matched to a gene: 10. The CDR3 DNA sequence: TGTGCCAGCGCAGGATTACAGGGGGCGCATGGCTACACCTTC. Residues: CASAGLQGAHGYTF. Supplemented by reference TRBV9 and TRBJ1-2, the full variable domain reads DSGVTQTPKHLITATGQRVTLRCSPRSGDLSVYWYQQSLDQGLQFLIQYYNGEERAKGNILERFSAQQFPDLHSELNLSSLELGDSALYFCASAGLQGAHGYTFGSGTRLTVV.

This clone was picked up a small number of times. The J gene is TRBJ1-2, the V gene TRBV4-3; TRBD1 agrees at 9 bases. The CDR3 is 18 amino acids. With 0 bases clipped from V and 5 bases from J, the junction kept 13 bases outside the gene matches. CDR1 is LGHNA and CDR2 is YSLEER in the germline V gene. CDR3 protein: CASSQDNTPFGQGYGYTF. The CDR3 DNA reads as TGCGCCAGCAGCCAAGATAATACTCCCTTCGGACAGGGGTATGGCTACACCTTC.

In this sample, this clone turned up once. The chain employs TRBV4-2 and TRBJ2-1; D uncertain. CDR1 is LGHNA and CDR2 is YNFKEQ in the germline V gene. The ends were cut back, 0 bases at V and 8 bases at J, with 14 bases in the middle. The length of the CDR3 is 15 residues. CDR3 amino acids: CASSQDTGGVDEQFF. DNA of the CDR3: TGTGCCAGCAGCCAAGATACGGGTGGGGTAGATGAGCAGTTCTTC.

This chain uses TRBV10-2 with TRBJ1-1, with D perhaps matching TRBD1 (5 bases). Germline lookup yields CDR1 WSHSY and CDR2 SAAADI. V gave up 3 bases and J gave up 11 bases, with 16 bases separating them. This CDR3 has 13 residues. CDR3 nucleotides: TGCGCCAGCAGTGACTTCGGCGACAGTTTGGCTTTCTTT. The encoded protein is CASSDFGDSLAFF.

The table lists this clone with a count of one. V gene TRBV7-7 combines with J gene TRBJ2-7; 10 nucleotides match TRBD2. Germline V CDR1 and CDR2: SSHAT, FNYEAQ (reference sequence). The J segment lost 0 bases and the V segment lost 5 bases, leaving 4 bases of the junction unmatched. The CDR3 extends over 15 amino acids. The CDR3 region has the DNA TGTGCCAGCAGCCCCTTAGCGGGGGGCTCCTACGAGCAGTACTTC. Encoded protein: CASSPLAGGSYEQYF.

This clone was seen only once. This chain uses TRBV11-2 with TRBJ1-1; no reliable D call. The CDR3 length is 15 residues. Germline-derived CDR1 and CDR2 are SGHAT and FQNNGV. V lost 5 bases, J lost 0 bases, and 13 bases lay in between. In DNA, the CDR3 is TGTGCCAGCAGCACTCTCGGGCAGGTGAACACTGAAGCTTTCTTT. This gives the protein CASSTLGQVNTEAFF.

CDR3 bases: TGTGCCAGCAGGCTAGCGGGGGGGGTCTACGAGCAGTACTTC. This codes for CASRLAGGVYEQYF. The chain recombines TRBV6-1 with TRBJ2-7; TRBD2 aligns across 12 bases. The germline CDR1 and CDR2 sequences are MNHNS and SASEGT. The CDR3 loop spans 14 amino acids. V gave up 6 bases and J gave up 3 bases; unmatched junction bases: 3.

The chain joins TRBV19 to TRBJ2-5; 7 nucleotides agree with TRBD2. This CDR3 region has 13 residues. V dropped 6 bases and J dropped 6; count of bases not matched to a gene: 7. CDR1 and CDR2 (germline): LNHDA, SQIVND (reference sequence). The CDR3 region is CASRRAGVKTQYF. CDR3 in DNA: TGTGCCAGTAGGCGGGCGGGGGTCAAGACCCAGTACTTC.

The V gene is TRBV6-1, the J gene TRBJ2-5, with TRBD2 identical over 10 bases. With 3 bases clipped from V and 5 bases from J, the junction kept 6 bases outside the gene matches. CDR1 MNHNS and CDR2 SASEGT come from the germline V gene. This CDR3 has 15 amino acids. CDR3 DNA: TGTGCCAGCAGTGACAGCGGGGGGGCCCTTGAGACCCAGTACTTC. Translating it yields CASSDSGGALETQYF.

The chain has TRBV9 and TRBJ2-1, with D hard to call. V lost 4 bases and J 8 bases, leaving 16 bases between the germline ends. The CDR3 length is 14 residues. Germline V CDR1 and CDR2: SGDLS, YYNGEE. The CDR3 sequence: CASSYRTEGDEQFF. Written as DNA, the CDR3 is TGTGCCAGCAGCTACAGAACGGAAGGCGATGAGCAGTTCTTC.